The clone carrying this T cell receptor (beta chain) has only one observation. Source study methods: It was from reference gene primer amplification that nucleated cell counts were estimated. Assay: immunoSEQ multiplex PCR; the TCRdb copy retains only in-frame clones and omits some. V and J calls and clone size are those listed in that table; D and trimming were worked out from the DNA. This sample yields under 300,000 clones, of which 89% are seen a single time; roughly 4.8% belongs to the top ten. The CDR3 totals 18 residues. This sample was taken from a study of blood T cell repertoires in COVID-19. At the level of the study: The study drew acute and convalescent COVID-19 samples from the United States, Italy and Spain. In each case, the material was cDNA or gDNA derived from T cells, B-cell-depleted T cells, or PBMCs.

The gene calls are TRBV12-2 and TRBJ1-2; the table's TRBD1 call for D was not verified on the DNA. TRBV12-2 is labeled a pseudogene. The sequence was collected from a woman between 40 and 55 years old who had recovered from COVID-19. Material for sequencing was peripheral blood. The CDR3 DNA reads as TGTGCAAGTCGCTTAGCGGGGACAGGGGGCGTGAAGCTCTATGGCTACACCTTC. Translated, it gives CASRLAGTGGVKLYGYTF.